The 18 T cell receptor beta chains reported below all come from one sample, sequenced in a study of T cells in localized non-small cell lung cancer. Method: immunoSEQ multiplex PCR; TCRdb's copy keeps in-frame clones and lacks some. Among 100,000 to 150,000 clones listed, roughly nine tenths were seen once. The material sequenced was peripheral blood, taken before any cancer treatment. The receptors come from a female donor older than 55 with stage I lung adenocarcinoma.

The rearrangement links TRBV7-2 to TRBJ2-5; no clear D gene. Germline CDR1 SGHTA, CDR2 FQGNSA. The CDR3 length is 13 residues. V was pared by 5 bases and J by 1 base, with 8 bases between. CDR3 amino acids: CASSRLPQETQYF. As DNA, the CDR3 is TGTGCCAGCAGCCGCCTACCCCAAGAGACCCAGTACTTC.

The rearrangement uses TRBV5-1 and TRBJ2-7; D perhaps matches TRBD2 (6 bases). Germline CDR1 reads SGHRS; CDR2 reads YFSETQ. The CDR3 is 15 residues long. V lost 7 bases, J lost 3 bases, and 20 bases lay in between. DNA for the CDR3: TGCGCCAGCGCCTTGGCCTCGCGGGATTTCTACGAGCAGTACTTC. It encodes CASALASRDFYEQYF.

The chain has TRBV28 and TRBJ2-2; tentative D call: TRBD2 (6 bases). CDR1 is MDHEN and CDR2 is SYDVKM in the germline V gene. CDR3 length equals 13 residues. V was pared by 7 bases and J by 7 bases, with 13 bases between. Here the CDR3 DNA reads TGTGCCAGCACCGTCAGCGGGTTCGGGGAGCTGTTTTTT. Its translation: CASTVSGFGELFF.

The gene calls are TRBV19 and TRBJ2-1, with 8 bases lining up with TRBD2. There are 15 residues in the CDR3. J was trimmed by 7 bases and V by 3 bases; bases with no gene match: 8. Germline-derived CDR1 and CDR2 are LNHDA and SQIVND (reference sequence). CDR3 DNA sequence: TGTGCCAGTAGTATGGCCCGGGAGGGGGGTAATGAGCAGTTCTTC. Residues: CASSMAREGGNEQFF.

In this sample, this clone turned up once. This chain uses TRBV11-3 with TRBJ2-7; the match to TRBD1 covers 9 bases. The germline gives CDR1 SGHNT, CDR2 YENEEA. CDR3 length equals 14 residues. The V and J ends lost 2 bases and 3 bases, in that order; junction bases with no gene match: 2. The DNA of the CDR3 is TGTGCCAGCAGCTTAAGACAGGGGGTCTACGAGCAGTACTTC. The encoded protein is CASSLRQGVYEQYF.

The chain joins TRBV5-1 to TRBJ2-7, with TRBD1 identical over 7 bases. Germline CDR1 and CDR2: SGHRS and YFSETQ. V shed 0 bases, J shed 6 bases, and the junction held 6 bases outside the gene matches. The CDR3 covers 14 residues. The CDR3 loop is CASSLAADRAEQYF. DNA of the CDR3: TGCGCCAGCAGCTTGGCCGCCGACAGGGCCGAGCAGTACTTC.

The chain carries TRBV28 and TRBJ1-1; 7 bases match TRBD1. J was trimmed by 10 bases and V by 6 bases; bases with no gene match: 11. The germline V gene has CDR1 MDHEN and CDR2 SYDVKM. This CDR3 has 13 amino acids. The CDR3 protein is CASSQGQEPTAFF. Written as DNA, the CDR3 is TGTGCCAGCAGCCAAGGACAGGAACCGACAGCTTTCTTT. Using reference TRBV28 and TRBJ1-1 for the parts outside the CDR3, the full variable domain is DVKVTQSSRYLVKRTGEKVFLECVQDMDHENMFWYRQDPGLGLRLIYFSYDVKMKEKGDIPEGYSVSREKKERFSLILESASTNQTSMYLCASSQGQEPTAFFGQGTRLTVV.

This sequence joins TRBV6-6 and TRBJ1-1, with 7 bases that match TRBD1. Germline V gene data show CDR1 as MNHNY and CDR2 as SVGAGI (reference sequence). This CDR3 is built from 15 residues. The V gene end was trimmed by 2 bases and the J gene end by 4 bases; junction bases not matched to a gene: 7. Here the CDR3 reads CASSYRQGGSTEAFF. As DNA, the CDR3 is TGTGCCAGCAGTTACCGCCAGGGGGGAAGCACTGAAGCTTTCTTT.

This clone was recorded once. Sequence at one end of the junction differs from germline and may be a read error. The CDR3 nucleotides are TGTGCCAGCAGCGTAGGGGCAGGTCCCCTAAATTTT. Its translation is CASSVGAGPLNF. The chain joins TRBV9 to TRBJ1-3; D is uncertain. Germline CDR1 is SGDLS and CDR2 is YYNGEE. This CDR3 has 12 amino acids.

The rearrangement uses TRBV5-5 and TRBJ1-5; the D gene is possibly TRBD1 (6 bases). Between the trimmed V and J ends, which lost 4 bases and 5 bases, there was a span of 16 bases. There are 15 residues in the CDR3. Germline CDR1 SGHKS, CDR2 YYEKEE (reference sequence). In DNA, the CDR3 is TGTGCCAGCAGCCGGAGGGGGGGCGAGGATCAGCCCCAGCATTTT. It encodes CASSRRGGEDQPQHF.

The V gene is TRBV28, the J gene TRBJ2-5; 12 nucleotides line up with TRBD2. The ends lost 6 bases at V and 4 bases at J; junction bases unmatched: 6. Germline lookup yields CDR1 MDHEN and CDR2 SYDVKM. The CDR3 spans 15 residues. CDR3 protein: CASRSSGRAIETQYF. Here the CDR3 DNA reads TGTGCCAGCAGATCTAGCGGGAGGGCCATAGAGACCCAGTACTTC. The whole variable domain, filled in from reference TRBV28 and TRBJ2-5, reads DVKVTQSSRYLVKRTGEKVFLECVQDMDHENMFWYRQDPGLGLRLIYFSYDVKMKEKGDIPEGYSVSREKKERFSLILESASTNQTSMYLCASRSSGRAIETQYFGPGTRLLVL.

This chain links TRBV7-9 with TRBJ2-6, with 10 nucleotides matching TRBD1. Germline CDR1 reads SEHNR; CDR2 reads FQNEAQ (reference sequence). This CDR3 is 18 amino acids long. The V segment lost 4 bases and the J segment 0 bases; nucleotides outside the gene matches: 6. The CDR3 DNA follows: TGTGCCAGCAGCTCAAGGACAGGGGGAAGCTCTGGGGCCAACGTCCTGACTTTC. Its translation: CASSSRTGGSSGANVLTF.

This clone has a single count. V and J are TRBV6-1 and TRBJ1-3; D not certain. The V and J ends lost 4 bases and 4 bases respectively, with 8 bases between them. CDR1 is MNHNS, CDR2 SASEGT, per germline. The CDR3 is made up of 13 amino acids. The CDR3 DNA reads TGTGCCAGCAGTGCCTTCGAAGGAAACACCATATATTTT. This gives the protein CASSAFEGNTIYF.

The V call is TRBV9, the J call TRBJ2-1; TRBD2 might be the D (5 bases). The CDR3 loop spans 12 amino acids. Germline assignment: CDR1 SGDLS and CDR2 YYNGEE. The V and J ends lost 4 bases and 7 bases respectively, with 9 bases between them. The CDR3 reads CASSRGKNEQFF. CDR3 nucleotide sequence: TGTGCCAGCAGCCGAGGGAAGAATGAGCAGTTCTTC.

The V gene is TRBV7-9, the J gene TRBJ2-5; D tentatively fits TRBD1 or TRBD2 (5 bases each). Germline loops: CDR1 SEHNR, CDR2 FQNEAQ (reference sequence). The ends were cut back, 5 bases at V and 12 bases at J, with 16 bases in the middle. This CDR3 has 12 residues. The CDR3, as DNA: TGTGCCAGCAGCCCGGTTTTGGGACGGGAGTACTTC. Amino acids: CASSPVLGREYF.

With regard to this clone: The same CDR3 can be traced to other DNA sequences in this sample. The chain is built from TRBV5-4 and TRBJ2-6, with D perhaps TRBD2 (5 bases). The ends were cut back, 0 bases at V and 3 bases at J, with 7 bases in the middle. Per the germline V gene, CDR1 is SGHNT and CDR2 is YYREEE (reference sequence). The CDR3 is 15 amino acids. The CDR3 reads CASSLGGSGANVLTF. DNA of the CDR3: TGTGCCAGCAGCTTGGGAGGGAGTGGGGCCAACGTCCTGACTTTC.

The chain combines TRBV5-4 with TRBJ2-5, with D perhaps matching TRBD2 (6 bases). Looked up from germline, CDR1 is SGHNT and CDR2 is YYREEE (reference sequence). This CDR3 is built from 15 residues. V shed 4 bases and J shed 2 bases, with 15 bases lying between them. CDR3 loop: CASSAGPREQETQYF. In DNA, the CDR3 is TGTGCCAGCAGCGCGGGGCCGCGGGAACAAGAGACCCAGTACTTC.

V usage is TRBV14 and J usage is TRBJ2-7, with TRBD2 matching 12 bases. The CDR3 runs 16 residues. Germline V lookup: CDR1 SGHDN, CDR2 FVKESK. V lost 4 bases, J lost 6 bases, and 10 bases stayed unmatched. CDR3 residues: CASSLPRLAGVSEQYF. The CDR3 DNA sequence: TGTGCCAGCAGCCTTCCGCGACTAGCGGGAGTATCCGAGCAGTACTTC.